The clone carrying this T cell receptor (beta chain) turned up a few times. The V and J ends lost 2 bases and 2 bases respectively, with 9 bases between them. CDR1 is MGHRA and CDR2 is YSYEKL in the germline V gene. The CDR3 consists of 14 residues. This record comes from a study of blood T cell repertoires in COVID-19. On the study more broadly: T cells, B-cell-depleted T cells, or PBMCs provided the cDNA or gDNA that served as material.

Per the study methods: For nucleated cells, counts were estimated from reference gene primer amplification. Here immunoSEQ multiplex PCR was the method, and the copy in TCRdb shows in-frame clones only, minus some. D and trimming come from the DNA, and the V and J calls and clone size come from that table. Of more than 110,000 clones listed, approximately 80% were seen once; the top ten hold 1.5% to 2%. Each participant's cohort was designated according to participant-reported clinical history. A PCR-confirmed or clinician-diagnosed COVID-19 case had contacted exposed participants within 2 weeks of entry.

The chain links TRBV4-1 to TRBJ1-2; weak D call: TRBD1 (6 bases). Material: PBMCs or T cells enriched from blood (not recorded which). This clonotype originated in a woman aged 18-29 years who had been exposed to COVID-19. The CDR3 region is CASSQHRANYGYTF. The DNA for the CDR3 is TGCGCCAGCAGCCAACACAGGGCAAACTATGGCTACACCTTC.